These 27 T cell receptor beta chains originate from one sample sequenced in a study of T cell responses to AZD1222 COVID-19 vaccine. Data came from immunoSEQ multiplex PCR; TCRdb stores just in-frame clones and leaves some out. The table lists 130,000 or so clones, 94% of them singletons. The sequencing used peripheral blood, collected on day 0 of AZD1222 vaccination. The receptor source for this set is an adult in good health.

As concerns this clone: One junction end does not reproduce the germline sequence, and a read error may be involved. This chain links TRBV2 with TRBJ2-7; perhaps TRBD1 as D (6 bases). This CDR3 comprises 13 residues. Per the germline V gene, CDR1 is SNHLY and CDR2 is FYNNEI. CDR3 sequence: CASSLSDSYGQYF. The CDR3, as DNA: TGTGCCAGCAGTCTCTCGGACAGCTACGGGCAGTACTTC.

Note on this clone: This CDR3 is also generated by other DNA sequences in the sample. The rearrangement uses TRBV19 and TRBJ1-6; no clear D gene. V lost 5 bases to trimming and J lost 4 bases, with 6 bases between them. This CDR3 is built from 13 residues. Per germline, CDR1 LNHDA and CDR2 SQIVND (reference sequence). For the CDR3, the DNA is TGTGCCAGTAGTGCGGGGTATAATTCACCCCTCCACTTT. Its translation is CASSAGYNSPLHF.

This chain links TRBV4-1 with TRBJ1-2, with D hard to call. V lost 1 base and J 0 bases, leaving 6 bases between the germline ends. Germline V gene sequence: CDR1 MGHRA, CDR2 YSYEKL. This CDR3 is 14 amino acids long. CDR3 amino acids: CASSQVSTNYGYTF. DNA for the CDR3: TGCGCCAGCAGCCAAGTTTCAACTAACTATGGCTACACCTTC.

The chain recombines TRBV9 with TRBJ2-1; D is uncertain. Germline-derived CDR1 and CDR2 are SGDLS and YYNGEE. Trimming took off 2 bases at V and 4 bases at J, with 7 bases between the two ends. There are 13 residues in the CDR3. The chain's CDR3 is CASSVASYNEQFF. Here the CDR3 DNA reads TGTGCCAGCAGCGTTGCTAGTTACAATGAGCAGTTCTTC.

V usage is TRBV7-9 and J usage is TRBJ1-3, with 9 bases aligning to TRBD1. Germline CDR1 is SEHNR and CDR2 is FQNEAQ (reference sequence). This CDR3 region has 16 residues. The trim removed 0 bases at V and 3 bases at J, leaving 3 bases unmatched. CDR3 sequence: CASSLAMTGGGNTIYF. The CDR3 nucleotides are TGTGCCAGCAGCTTAGCGATGACAGGGGGTGGAAACACCATATATTTT.

The chain is built from TRBV15 and TRBJ2-7, with 10 bases aligning to TRBD2. Unmatched junction bases numbered 5, after V lost 3 bases and J lost 6 bases. This CDR3 comprises 14 residues. Germline V gives CDR1 LNHNV, CDR2 YYDKDF (reference sequence). DNA for the CDR3: TGTGCCACCAGCAGGTCGGGACTAGCGCCCGAGCAGTACTTC. Its protein is CATSRSGLAPEQYF.

J is TRBJ1-1 and V is TRBV11-2; D is perhaps TRBD1 (6 bases). Looked up from germline, CDR1 is SGHAT and CDR2 is FQNNGV. Trimming shortened V by 5 bases and J by 1 base, and 11 bases separated the two germline ends. The CDR3 is 14 residues long. CDR3 nucleotide sequence: TGTGCCAGCAGCAGAGACAGGTCGAACACTGAAGCTTTCTTT. Amino acids: CASSRDRSNTEAFF.

The chain couples TRBV30 to TRBJ2-7, with TRBD1 identical over 7 bases. After removal of 1 base from V and 2 bases from J, the junction contained 8 bases not matched to a gene. The CDR3 runs to 15 residues. Per germline, CDR1 GTSNPN and CDR2 SVGIG (reference sequence). The CDR3 protein is CAWSDPGTATYEQYF. The CDR3 nucleotides read TGTGCCTGGAGTGACCCCGGGACAGCGACCTACGAGCAGTACTTC.

The count of this clone is one. The chain is built from TRBV4-2 and TRBJ1-1; D uncertain. V shed 1 base and J shed 6 bases, with 15 bases lying between them. CDR1 is LGHNA and CDR2 is YNFKEQ in the germline V gene. CDR3 length: 15 amino acids. DNA for the CDR3: TGTGCCAGCAGCCAAGGAGAGGTTGGATATCCTGAAGCTTTCTTT. Encoded protein: CASSQGEVGYPEAFF.

This clone was seen once. The chain combines TRBV7-2 with TRBJ1-2; 9 nucleotides agree with TRBD1. CDR3 length: 15 amino acids. V lost 5 bases, J lost 4 bases, and 8 bases stayed unmatched. CDR1 is SGHTA, CDR2 FQGNSA, per germline. CDR3 loop: CASSLGQGERYGYTF. Written as DNA, the CDR3 is TGTGCCAGCAGCCTGGGACAGGGTGAACGCTATGGCTACACCTTC. The full variable domain, in which reference TRBV7-2 and TRBJ1-2 provide the parts outside the CDR3, is GAGVSQSPSNKVTEKGKDVELRCDPISGHTALYWYRQSLGQGLEFLIYFQGNSAPDKSGLPSDRFSAERTGGSVSTLTIQRTQQEDSAVYLCASSLGQGERYGYTFGSGTRLTVV.

J is TRBJ1-5 and V is TRBV5-8; the D gene is possibly TRBD1 (5 bases). The V gene lost 0 bases and the J gene lost 7 bases, with 8 bases spanning the gap. CDR1 and CDR2 (germline): SGHTS, YDEGEE. CDR3 size: 13 residues. CDR3 in amino acids: CASSLVGEQPQHF. In nucleotides, the CDR3 is TGTGCCAGCAGCTTGGTGGGGGAACAGCCCCAGCATTTT.

This chain uses TRBV7-2 with TRBJ1-1; D is ambiguous. The CDR3 is 13 amino acids. V lost 5 bases and J lost 0, with 7 bases in between. CDR1 is SGHTA, CDR2 FQGNSA, per germline. As DNA, the CDR3 is TGTGCCAGCAGCATGCCAATGAACACTGAAGCTTTCTTT. Protein sequence: CASSMPMNTEAFF.

The V call is TRBV5-6, the J call TRBJ1-4; TRBD1 agrees at 10 bases. Germline loops: CDR1 SGHDT, CDR2 YYEEEE. Germline trimming cut 0 bases from V and 10 bases from J; bases unmatched to any gene: 6. CDR3 size: 15 residues. The CDR3 protein is CASSLGPGTGVKLFF. CDR3 nucleotide sequence: TGTGCCAGCAGCTTGGGCCCCGGGACAGGGGTAAAACTGTTTTTT.

V usage is TRBV5-4 and J usage is TRBJ2-7; D is perhaps TRBD1 (6 bases). V shed 4 bases and J shed 7 bases, with 18 bases lying between them. Germline CDR1 is SGHNT and CDR2 is YYREEE (reference sequence). CDR3 length equals 14 residues. The CDR3: CASSALKQGDEQYF. In DNA, the CDR3 is TGTGCCAGCAGCGCCCTGAAACAGGGTGATGAGCAGTACTTC.

The chain employs TRBV14 and TRBJ1-3; D gene ambiguous. CDR3 length: 16 residues. CDR1 and CDR2 from the germline V gene are SGHDN and FVKESK. Trimming removed 1 base at V and 0 bases at J, with 10 bases between. CDR3 protein: CASSQGPGSSGNTIYF. The CDR3 DNA is TGTGCCAGCAGCCAAGGTCCGGGGAGCTCTGGAAACACCATATATTTT.

The chain uses TRBV4-2 and TRBJ2-3; either TRBD1 or TRBD2 may supply D (5 bases each). This CDR3 comprises 18 residues. Trimming left V 1 base short and J 4 bases short, with 21 bases between. The germline gives CDR1 LGHNA, CDR2 YNFKEQ. CDR3 sequence: CASSQVQAAGFFSDTQYF. DNA for the CDR3: TGTGCCAGCAGCCAAGTACAAGCGGCAGGGTTTTTCTCAGATACGCAGTATTTT.

The V call is TRBV18, the J call TRBJ2-3; tentative D call: TRBD2 (6 bases). The CDR3 spans 16 residues. CDR1 KGHSH and CDR2 LQKENI come from the germline V gene. Trimming cost V 2 bases and J 0 bases, with 12 bases left between them. The CDR3 DNA is TGTGCCAGCTCACCAGTAGGTAGCGGCAGCACAGATACGCAGTATTTT. Its protein is CASSPVGSGSTDTQYF.

The V gene is TRBV2, the J gene TRBJ1-1; 7 bases line up with TRBD1. Germline trimming cut 5 bases from V and 0 bases from J; bases unmatched to any gene: 3. This CDR3 comprises 14 residues. Germline lookup yields CDR1 SNHLY and CDR2 FYNNEI. This chain's CDR3 is CASSTGVMNTEAFF. The CDR3, as DNA: TGTGCCAGCAGTACAGGGGTCATGAACACTGAAGCTTTCTTT.

This sequence joins TRBV7-9 and TRBJ2-1; D may be TRBD1 or TRBD2 (5 bases each). Germline V gene lookup returns CDR1 SEHNR and CDR2 FQNEAQ (reference sequence). The CDR3 contains 17 residues. V was pared by 7 bases and J by 6 bases, with 25 bases between. CDR3 in amino acids: CASILISEGLSGNEQFF. In DNA, the CDR3 is TGTGCCAGCATCCTAATCTCCGAGGGGTTGTCGGGCAATGAGCAGTTCTTC.

The gene calls are TRBV5-6 and TRBJ2-2; unclear D gene. The V end lost 0 bases, the J end lost 3 bases, and 9 bases lay between the germline ends. The CDR3 has 15 residues. Germline V CDR1 and CDR2: SGHDT, YYEEEE. The CDR3 DNA follows: TGTGCCAGCAGCTTGGGGCTCGGGTACACCGGGGAGCTGTTTTTT. Amino acids: CASSLGLGYTGELFF.

The rearrangement joins TRBV28 to TRBJ2-7; 10 bases are shared with TRBD1. Germline V gene lookup returns CDR1 MDHEN and CDR2 SYDVKM. V lost 3 bases and J lost 4; bases outside the gene matches: 12. The CDR3 has 17 residues. Here the CDR3 reads CASSFPSPGQGVYEQYF. The CDR3 bases are TGTGCCAGCAGTTTCCCAAGCCCCGGACAGGGGGTGTACGAGCAGTACTTC.

In this sample, this clone turned up a few times. The rearrangement joins TRBV7-2 to TRBJ1-2, with 7 bases lining up with TRBD1. The CDR3 is 14 residues long. V shed 5 bases and J 8 bases; nucleotides not matched to a gene: 11. CDR1 and CDR2 from the germline V gene are SGHTA and FQGNSA. The CDR3, as DNA: TGTGCCAGCAGCACCCCGGGACAGTTCTGGGGCTACACCTTC. This translates into CASSTPGQFWGYTF.

The chain uses TRBV19 and TRBJ1-5; no firm D call. The V end was cut by 5 bases, the J end by 1 base, with 9 bases between. The CDR3 is 14 residues long. The V gene's germline CDR1 is LNHDA and CDR2 SQIVND (reference sequence). CDR3 coding DNA: TGTGCCAGTAGTGGGGTTGGGAGCAATCAGCCCCAGCATTTT. It encodes CASSGVGSNQPQHF. The full variable domain, its missing parts supplied by reference TRBV19 and TRBJ1-5, is DGGITQSPKYLFRKEGQNVTLSCEQNLNHDAMYWYRQDPGQGLRLIYYSQIVNDFQKGDIAEGYSVSREKKESFPLTVTSAQKNPTAFYLCASSGVGSNQPQHFGDGTRLSIL.

The chain uses TRBV6-1 and TRBJ1-5; 9 bases agree with TRBD1. The CDR3 is 15 amino acids. Germline V gene lookup returns CDR1 MNHNS and CDR2 SASEGT. V was clipped by 0 bases and J by 5 bases; unmatched bases: 2. The chain's CDR3 is CASSEAGQGYQPQHF. The CDR3 nucleotides are TGTGCCAGCAGTGAAGCGGGACAGGGCTATCAGCCCCAGCATTTT.

The chain couples TRBV7-2 to TRBJ1-5, with D maybe TRBD1 (6 bases). Trimming stripped 3 bases from V and 4 bases from J, with 13 bases between. Germline-derived CDR1 and CDR2 are SGHTA and FQGNSA. The CDR3 spans 15 residues. The CDR3 spells CASSFTGGLNQPQHF. The DNA for the CDR3 is TGTGCCAGCAGCTTCACCGGGGGCCTTAATCAGCCCCAGCATTTT.

The chain combines TRBV6-5 with TRBJ1-2; 9 nucleotides line up with TRBD1. Germline V gene data show CDR1 as MNHEY and CDR2 as SVGAGI. V dropped 6 bases and J dropped 3; count of bases not matched to a gene: 5. The CDR3 totals 14 residues. This CDR3 reads CASRGTGRDYGYTF. The CDR3 nucleotides are TGTGCCAGCAGGGGGACAGGGAGGGACTATGGCTACACCTTC.

V and J are TRBV18 and TRBJ2-7; D is possibly TRBD1 or TRBD2 (5 bases each). The germline V gene encodes CDR1 KGHSH and CDR2 LQKENI. The length of the CDR3 is 14 residues. Trimming took 8 bases from V and 5 from J, leaving 19 bases between them. The CDR3 DNA reads as TGTGCCAGCGAAGACACCGGGGCCTTCAACGAGCAGTACTTC. It codes for CASEDTGAFNEQYF.